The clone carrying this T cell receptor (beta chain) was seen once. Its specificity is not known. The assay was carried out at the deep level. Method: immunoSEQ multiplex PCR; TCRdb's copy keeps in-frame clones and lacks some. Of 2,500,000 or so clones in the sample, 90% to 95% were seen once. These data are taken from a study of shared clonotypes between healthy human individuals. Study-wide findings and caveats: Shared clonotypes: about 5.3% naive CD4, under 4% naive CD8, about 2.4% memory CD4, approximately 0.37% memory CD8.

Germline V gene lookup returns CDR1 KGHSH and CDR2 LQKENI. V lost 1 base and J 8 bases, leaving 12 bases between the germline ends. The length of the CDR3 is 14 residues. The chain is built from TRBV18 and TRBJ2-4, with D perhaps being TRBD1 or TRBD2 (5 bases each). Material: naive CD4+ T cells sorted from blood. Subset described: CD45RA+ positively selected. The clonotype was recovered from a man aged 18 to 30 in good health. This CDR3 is CASSPLSGRDIQYF. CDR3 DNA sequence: TGTGCCAGCTCACCACTATCGGGACGAGACATTCAGTACTTC.